One and the same sample provided the 9 T cell receptor beta chains below, sequenced in a study of cytomegalovirus exposure and HLA in healthy donors. The repertoire was sequenced with immunoSEQ multiplex PCR; TCRdb's copy has only in-frame clones and lacks some. The sample consists of more than 110,000 clones, roughly nine tenths of them appearing once. The material sequenced was PBMCs. Receptors were obtained from a young man in good health and CMV-seronegative.

This clone appeared a few times. V is TRBV7-9 and J is TRBJ2-6; 8 bases line up with TRBD1. This CDR3 region has 18 residues. J gave up 0 bases and V 7 bases, and 11 bases lay outside the gene matches. CDR1 and CDR2 (germline): SEHNR, FQNEAQ (reference sequence). Here the CDR3 reads CASTHGTGLISGANVLTF. The CDR3 DNA reads TGTGCCAGCACCCATGGGACAGGTCTTATCTCTGGGGCCAACGTCCTGACTTTC.

This chain connects TRBV18 to TRBJ1-1, with D uncertain. The CDR3 sequence is 14 residues long. The V gene's germline CDR1 is KGHSH and CDR2 LQKENI. V lost 6 bases, J lost 3 bases, and 14 bases lay in between. The CDR3 is CASSQLEAYTEAFF. In nucleotides, the CDR3 is TGTGCCAGCTCCCAATTAGAGGCCTACACTGAAGCTTTCTTT.

The V gene is TRBV28, the J gene TRBJ2-7, with 8 bases matching TRBD1. Germline CDR1 is MDHEN and CDR2 is SYDVKM. With V trimmed by 2 bases and J by 0 bases, 6 bases remained unmatched. The CDR3 sequence is 16 residues long. CDR3 sequence: CASSLGWDRRSYEQYF. For the CDR3, the DNA is TGTGCCAGCAGTTTAGGTTGGGACAGGCGCTCCTACGAGCAGTACTTC.

This clone was recorded a few times. The chain has TRBV11-2 and TRBJ1-6; tentatively, D is TRBD1 (6 bases). CDR1 and CDR2 from the germline V gene are SGHAT and FQNNGV. The CDR3 has 15 amino acids. V lost 1 base to trimming and J lost 7 bases, with 11 bases between them. CDR3 sequence reads: CASSLAAGENSPLHF. The CDR3 region has the DNA TGTGCCAGCAGCTTAGCGGCAGGGGAGAATTCACCCCTCCACTTT.

The rearrangement joins TRBV6-4 to TRBJ2-7, with no clear D. V lost 2 bases and J lost 0, with 8 bases in between. The CDR3 consists of 14 residues. The germline CDR1 and CDR2 sequences are MRHNA and SNTAGT. The CDR3 DNA is TGTGCCAGCAGTGACCCTACGAGCTCCTACGAGCAGTACTTC. It encodes CASSDPTSSYEQYF.

A few counts support this clone. The chain recombines TRBV5-5 with TRBJ1-2; D might be TRBD1 (5 bases). In germline, CDR1 is SGHKS, CDR2 YYEKEE (reference sequence). Trimming removed 4 bases from V and 4 bases from J, with 8 bases in between. The CDR3 is 12 amino acids. In DNA form, the CDR3 reads TGTGCCAGCAGCACTGACAGCTATGGCTACACCTTC. Its protein product is CASSTDSYGYTF.

This rearrangement joins TRBV6-5 to TRBJ2-7, with a tentative D call TRBD1 (5 bases). Germline CDR1 reads MNHEY; CDR2 reads SVGAGI. V shed 6 bases and J shed 0 bases, with 12 bases lying between them. This CDR3 spans 14 amino acids. CDR3 DNA sequence: TGTGCCAGCAGGATTAGACAGCACTCCTACGAGCAGTACTTC. It encodes CASRIRQHSYEQYF.

This clone was picked up one time. The CDR3 nucleotides read TGCGCCAGCAGCCCCGGGACAGCCTACGAGCAGTACTTC. Protein product: CASSPGTAYEQYF. This chain links TRBV5-1 with TRBJ2-7; 7 nucleotides align to TRBD1. The CDR3 runs 13 residues. The V and J ends lost 4 bases and 2 bases, in that order; junction bases with no gene match: 3. Germline CDR1 and CDR2: SGHRS and YFSETQ.

The chain has TRBV7-8 and TRBJ1-5; TRBD1 matches at 7 bases. This CDR3 spans 19 amino acids. The J segment lost 4 bases and the V segment lost 2 bases, leaving 17 bases of the junction unmatched. Germline CDR1 reads SGHVS; CDR2 reads FQNEAQ. The CDR3 coding sequence is TGTGCCAGCAGCTTAAGGGATTGGGACAGAGAACTAGGGAATCAGCCCCAGCATTTT. Protein product: CASSLRDWDRELGNQPQHF. The variable domain in full, with the rest retrieved from reference TRBV7-8 and TRBJ1-5, is GAGVSQSPRYKVAKRGQDVALRCDPISGHVSLFWYQQALGQGPEFLTYFQNEAQLDKSGLPSDRFFAERPEGSVSTLKIQRTQQEDSAVYLCASSLRDWDRELGNQPQHFGDGTRLSIL.